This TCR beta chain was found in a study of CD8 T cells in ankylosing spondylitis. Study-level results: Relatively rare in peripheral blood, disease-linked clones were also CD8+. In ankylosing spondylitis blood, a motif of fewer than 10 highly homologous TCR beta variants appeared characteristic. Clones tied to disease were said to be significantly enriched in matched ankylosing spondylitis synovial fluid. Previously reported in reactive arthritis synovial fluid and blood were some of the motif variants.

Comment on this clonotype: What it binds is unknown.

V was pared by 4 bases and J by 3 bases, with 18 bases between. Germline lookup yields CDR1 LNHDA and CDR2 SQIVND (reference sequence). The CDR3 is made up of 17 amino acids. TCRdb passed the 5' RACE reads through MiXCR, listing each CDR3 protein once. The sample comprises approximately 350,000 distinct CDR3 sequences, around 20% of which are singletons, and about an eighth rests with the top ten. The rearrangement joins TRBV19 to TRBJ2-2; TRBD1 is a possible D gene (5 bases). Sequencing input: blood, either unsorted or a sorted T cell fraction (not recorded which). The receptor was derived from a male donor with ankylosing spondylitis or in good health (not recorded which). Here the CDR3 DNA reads TGTGCCAGTAGTACGGACATTTCTGATTACGACACCGGGGAGCTGTTTTTT. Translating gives CASSTDISDYDTGELFF.